The 12 T cell receptor beta chains below all came from one sample that was sequenced in a study of blood T cell repertoires in COVID-19. Profiled with immunoSEQ multiplex PCR; TCRdb holds only in-frame clones, not every one. The sample contains approximately 180,000 clones, about 90% of which appear only once. Sequenced sample: PBMCs or T cells enriched from blood (not recorded which). These receptors all come from a human donor with acute COVID-19. The donor label of this sample is uncertain.

This sequence joins TRBV7-2 and TRBJ2-7; D is ambiguous. The CDR3 sequence is 11 residues long. Trimming took off 7 bases at V and 3 bases at J, with 7 bases between the two ends. Germline CDR1 and CDR2: SGHTA and FQGNSA. Here the CDR3 reads CASTSYYEQYF. The CDR3 nucleotides read TGTGCCAGCACCTCCTACTACGAGCAGTACTTC.

The chain carries TRBV3-1 (or the pseudogene TRBV3-2) and TRBJ1-1; 7 nucleotides align to TRBD1. V trimming: 1 base; J trimming: 8 bases; junction bases outside the gene matches: 7. The CDR3 is 14 amino acids. Germline assignment: CDR1 LGHDT and CDR2 YNNKEL (reference sequence). The CDR3 loop is CASSQAHRGSEAFF. The CDR3 nucleotides are TGTGCCAGCAGCCAAGCGCACAGGGGTTCAGAAGCTTTCTTT.

The chain has TRBV6-2 or TRBV6-3 and TRBJ1-1, with D possibly being TRBD1 (6 bases). The CDR3 runs 17 residues. V was clipped by 3 bases and J by 1 base, with 18 bases between them. The germline V gene encodes CDR1 MNHEY and CDR2 SVGEGT. CDR3 bases: TGTGCCAGCAGTTATCGCATGAAAGGCAGGGGGAACACTGAAGCTTTCTTT. This sequence encodes CASSYRMKGRGNTEAFF.

V is TRBV19 and J is TRBJ1-4; no reliable D call. The CDR3 sequence is 14 residues long. V lost 6 bases and J 4 bases, leaving 12 bases between the germline ends. Per the germline V gene, CDR1 is LNHDA and CDR2 is SQIVND (reference sequence). This CDR3 reads CASRTGTFNEKLFF. The CDR3 DNA follows: TGTGCCAGTAGGACGGGAACATTTAATGAAAAACTGTTTTTT.

This clone was seen once. The chain employs TRBV6-5 and TRBJ2-7; TRBD1 aligns across 12 bases. Germline trimming cut 5 bases from V and 5 bases from J; bases unmatched to any gene: 7. The germline gives CDR1 MNHEY, CDR2 SVGAGI. The length of the CDR3 is 15 residues. CDR3 DNA sequence: TGTGCCAGCAGTCCCCCCGGGACAGGGGGCCACGAGCAGTACTTC. Amino acids: CASSPPGTGGHEQYF.

This clone was counted a single time. The chain joins TRBV5-5 to TRBJ1-1; 8 positions agree with TRBD1. There are 13 residues in the CDR3. Looked up from germline, CDR1 is SGHKS and CDR2 is YYEKEE (reference sequence). J gave up 10 bases and V 2 bases, and 7 bases lay outside the gene matches. Here the CDR3 DNA reads TGTGCCAGCAGCTTTGGCGGAACAGGGGGAGCTTTCTTT. Protein product: CASSFGGTGGAFF.

The J gene is TRBJ2-1, the V gene TRBV7-2; tentatively, D is TRBD2 (6 bases). Germline V CDR1 and CDR2: SGHTA, FQGNSA. V lost 6 bases and J lost 0, with 12 bases in between. The CDR3 is 15 amino acids. The CDR3 DNA sequence: TGTGCCAGCAGTTATAGCGGCTTCTCCTACAATGAGCAGTTCTTC. Its protein product is CASSYSGFSYNEQFF.

This chain uses TRBV6-5 with TRBJ1-1; possibly TRBD1 for D (5 bases). The CDR3 totals 13 residues. V gave up 8 bases and J gave up 5 bases, with 15 bases separating them. Germline loops: CDR1 MNHEY, CDR2 SVGAGI. The CDR3 spells CASSARGGTEAFF. Here the CDR3 DNA reads TGTGCCAGCTCCGCGCGGGGGGGAACTGAAGCTTTCTTT.

This clone was counted a single time. The chain couples TRBV30 to TRBJ1-5; 7 nucleotides agree with TRBD1. Trimming cost V 3 bases and J 9 bases; bases outside gene matches: 14. The CDR3 totals 15 residues. Germline-derived CDR1 and CDR2 are GTSNPN and SVGIG (reference sequence). Here the CDR3 reads CAWSPGQGECGPQHF. The CDR3, as DNA: TGTGCCTGGAGCCCGGGGCAGGGGGAGTGCGGGCCCCAGCATTTT.

The chain links TRBV4-1 to TRBJ2-1, with 14 bases aligning to TRBD2. Per the germline V gene, CDR1 is MGHRA and CDR2 is YSYEKL. Trimming took 3 bases from V and 6 from J; bases not matched to a gene: 13. The CDR3 covers 19 residues. The CDR3: CASSQQTSGGAQKTNEQFF. CDR3 coding DNA: TGCGCCAGCAGCCAGCAGACTAGCGGGGGGGCCCAGAAGACCAATGAGCAGTTCTTC.

The CDR3: CASSQERAGANNEQFF. CDR3 sequence (DNA): TGTGCCAGCAGCCAAGAAAGAGCGGGGGCAAACAATGAGCAGTTCTTC. This chain connects TRBV4-2 to TRBJ2-1, with 8 bases identical to TRBD2. V lost 0 bases and J lost 5; bases outside the gene matches: 6. The CDR3 sequence is 16 residues long. CDR1 and CDR2 from the germline V gene are LGHNA and YNFKEQ.

The chain carries TRBV21-1 and TRBJ2-1; the table's D call of TRBD2 was not tested on the DNA. TRBV21-1 is a recognized pseudogene. This CDR3 comprises 12 residues. CDR3 in DNA: TGTGCCAGCAGCAAAATCCCAGGGAGGGGGTTCTTC. This translates into CASSKIPGRGFF.